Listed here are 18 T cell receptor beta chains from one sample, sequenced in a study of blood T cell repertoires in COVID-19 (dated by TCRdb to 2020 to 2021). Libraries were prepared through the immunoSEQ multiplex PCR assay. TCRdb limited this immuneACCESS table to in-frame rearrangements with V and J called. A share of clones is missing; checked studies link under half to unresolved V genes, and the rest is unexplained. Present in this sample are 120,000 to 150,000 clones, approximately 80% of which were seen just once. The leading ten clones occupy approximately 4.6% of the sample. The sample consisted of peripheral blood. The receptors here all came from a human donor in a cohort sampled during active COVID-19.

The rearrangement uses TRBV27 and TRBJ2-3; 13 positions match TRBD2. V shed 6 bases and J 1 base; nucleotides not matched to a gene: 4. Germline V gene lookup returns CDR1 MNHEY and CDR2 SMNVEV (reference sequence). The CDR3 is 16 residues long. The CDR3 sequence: CASRRTSGGGTDTQYF. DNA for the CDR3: TGTGCCAGCAGGCGCACTAGCGGGGGGGGCACAGATACGCAGTATTTT.

The DNA for the CDR3 is TGTGCCAGTAGTACCCCCTTTGGGGGCAACACTGAAGCTTTCTTT. Translated: CASSTPFGGNTEAFF. This chain links TRBV19 with TRBJ1-1, with D possibly matching TRBD1 (6 bases). CDR3 length: 15 residues. The germline CDR1 and CDR2 sequences are LNHDA and SQIVND (reference sequence). V lost 4 bases, J lost 2 bases, and 14 bases lay in between.

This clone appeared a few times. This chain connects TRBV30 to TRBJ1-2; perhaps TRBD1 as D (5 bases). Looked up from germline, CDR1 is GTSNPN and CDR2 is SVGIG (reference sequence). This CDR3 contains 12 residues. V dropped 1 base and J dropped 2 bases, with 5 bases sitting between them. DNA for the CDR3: TGTGCCTGGAGTGACAGGAACTATGGCTACACCTTC. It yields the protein CAWSDRNYGYTF.

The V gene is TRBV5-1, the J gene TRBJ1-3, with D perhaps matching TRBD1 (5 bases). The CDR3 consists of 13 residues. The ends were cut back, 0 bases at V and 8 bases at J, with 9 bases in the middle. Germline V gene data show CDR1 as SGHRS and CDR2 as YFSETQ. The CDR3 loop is CASSLVSGHTIYF. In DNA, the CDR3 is TGCGCCAGCAGCTTGGTGTCAGGGCACACCATATATTTT. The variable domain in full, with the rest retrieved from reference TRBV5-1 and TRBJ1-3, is KAGVTQTPRYLIKTRGQQVTLSCSPISGHRSVSWYQQTPGQGLQFLFEYFSETQRNKGNFPGRFSGRQFSNSRSEMNVSTLELGDSALYLCASSLVSGHTIYFGEGSWLTVV.

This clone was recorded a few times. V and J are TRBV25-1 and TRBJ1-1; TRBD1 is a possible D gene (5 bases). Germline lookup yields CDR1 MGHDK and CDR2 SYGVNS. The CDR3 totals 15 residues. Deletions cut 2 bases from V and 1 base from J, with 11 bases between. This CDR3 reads CASSESEGANTEAFF. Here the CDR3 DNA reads TGTGCCAGCAGTGAAAGCGAAGGGGCGAACACTGAAGCTTTCTTT.

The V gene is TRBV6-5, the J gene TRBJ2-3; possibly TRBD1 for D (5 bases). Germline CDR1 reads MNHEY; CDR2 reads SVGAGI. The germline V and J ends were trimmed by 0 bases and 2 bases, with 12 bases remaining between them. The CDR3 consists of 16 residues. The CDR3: CASSYSGPEYTDTQYF. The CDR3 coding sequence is TGTGCCAGCAGTTACTCGGGGCCCGAATACACAGATACGCAGTATTTT.

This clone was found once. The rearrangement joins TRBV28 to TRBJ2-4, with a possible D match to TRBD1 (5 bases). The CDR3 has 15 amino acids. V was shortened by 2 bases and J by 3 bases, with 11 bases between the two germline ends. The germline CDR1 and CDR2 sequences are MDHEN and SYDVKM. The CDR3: CASSLRQGDKNIQYF. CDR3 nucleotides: TGTGCCAGCAGTTTAAGACAAGGGGACAAAAACATTCAGTACTTC.

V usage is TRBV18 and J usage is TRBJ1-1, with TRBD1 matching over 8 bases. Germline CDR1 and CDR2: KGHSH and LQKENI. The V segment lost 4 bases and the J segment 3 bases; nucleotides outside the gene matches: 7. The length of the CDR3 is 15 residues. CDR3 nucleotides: TGTGCCAGCTCACGTACAGGGGGGGAGGACACTGAAGCTTTCTTT. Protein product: CASSRTGGEDTEAFF.

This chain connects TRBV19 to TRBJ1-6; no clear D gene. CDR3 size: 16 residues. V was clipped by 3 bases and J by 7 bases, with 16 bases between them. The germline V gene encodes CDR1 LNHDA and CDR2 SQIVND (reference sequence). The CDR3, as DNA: TGTGCCAGTAGTATTGGTTGGAGGGAGGACAATTCACCCCTCCACTTT. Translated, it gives CASSIGWREDNSPLHF.

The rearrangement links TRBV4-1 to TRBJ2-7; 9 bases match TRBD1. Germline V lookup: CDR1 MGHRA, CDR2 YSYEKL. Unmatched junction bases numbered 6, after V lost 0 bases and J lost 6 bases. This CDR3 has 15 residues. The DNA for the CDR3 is TGCGCCAGCAGCCAAGAAGGGGACAGGGTCGGCGAGCAGTACTTC. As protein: CASSQEGDRVGEQYF.

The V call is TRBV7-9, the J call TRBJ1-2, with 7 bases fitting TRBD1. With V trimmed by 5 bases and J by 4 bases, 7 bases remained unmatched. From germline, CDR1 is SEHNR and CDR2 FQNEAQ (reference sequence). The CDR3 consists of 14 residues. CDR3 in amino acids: CASSIGTESYGYTF. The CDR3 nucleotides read TGTGCCAGCAGCATTGGGACAGAGAGCTATGGCTACACCTTC.

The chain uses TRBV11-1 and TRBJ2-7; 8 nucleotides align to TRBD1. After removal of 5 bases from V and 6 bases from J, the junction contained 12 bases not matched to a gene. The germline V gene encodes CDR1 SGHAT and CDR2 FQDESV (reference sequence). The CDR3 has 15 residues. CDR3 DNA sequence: TGTGCCAGCAGCCCAGGACAGGGAAAGGGATCCGAGCAGTACGTC. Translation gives CASSPGQGKGSEQYV.

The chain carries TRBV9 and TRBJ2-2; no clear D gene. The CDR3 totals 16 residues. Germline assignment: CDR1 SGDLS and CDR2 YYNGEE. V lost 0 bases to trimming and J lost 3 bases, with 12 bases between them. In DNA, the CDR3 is TGTGCCAGCAGCGTAGATAGTCTAGTGGACACCGGGGAGCTGTTTTTT. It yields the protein CASSVDSLVDTGELFF.

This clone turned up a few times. The CDR3 spells CASSQASDGTHQPQHF. CDR3 bases: TGTGCCAGCAGCCAAGCCTCCGATGGGACACATCAGCCCCAGCATTTT. J is TRBJ1-5 and V is TRBV3-1 (or the pseudogene TRBV3-2); possible D gene TRBD1, 6 bases. V was trimmed by 1 base and J by 5 bases, leaving 15 bases between them. The CDR3 consists of 16 residues. CDR1 is LGHDT and CDR2 is YNNKEL in the germline V gene (reference sequence).

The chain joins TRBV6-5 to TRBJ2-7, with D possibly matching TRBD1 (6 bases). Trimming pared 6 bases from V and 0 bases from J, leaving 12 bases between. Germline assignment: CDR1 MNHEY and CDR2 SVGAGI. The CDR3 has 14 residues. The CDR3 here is CASSQDSPSYEQYF. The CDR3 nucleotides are TGTGCCAGCAGCCAGGACAGTCCCTCCTACGAGCAGTACTTC.

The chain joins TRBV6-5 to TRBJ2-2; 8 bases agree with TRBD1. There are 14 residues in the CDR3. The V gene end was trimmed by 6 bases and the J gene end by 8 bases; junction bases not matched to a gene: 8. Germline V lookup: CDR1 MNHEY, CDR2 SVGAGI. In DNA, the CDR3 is TGTGCCAGCAGGAAACCAGGGGGCTCGGGGGAGCTGTTTTTT. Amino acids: CASRKPGGSGELFF.

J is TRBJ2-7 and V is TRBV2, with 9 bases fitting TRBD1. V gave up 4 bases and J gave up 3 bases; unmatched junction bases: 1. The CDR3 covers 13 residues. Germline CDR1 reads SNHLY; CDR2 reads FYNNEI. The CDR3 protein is CASSGTGDYEQYF. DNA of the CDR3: TGTGCCAGCAGTGGGACAGGGGACTACGAGCAGTACTTC.

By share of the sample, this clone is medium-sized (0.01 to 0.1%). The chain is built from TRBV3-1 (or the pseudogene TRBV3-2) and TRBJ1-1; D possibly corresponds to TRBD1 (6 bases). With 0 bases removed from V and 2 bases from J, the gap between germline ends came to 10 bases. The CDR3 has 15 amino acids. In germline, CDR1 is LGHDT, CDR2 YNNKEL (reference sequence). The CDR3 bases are TGTGCCAGCAGCCAAGATGGGGGCCCCAACACTGAAGCTTTCTTT. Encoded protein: CASSQDGGPNTEAFF.